Each of the 5 T cell receptor beta chains below was sequenced from the same sample in a study of beta chain features in type 1 diabetes. Expressed TCRB transcripts were sequenced after all isolated RNA was converted to cDNA. Sequencing was performed with immunoSEQ multiplex PCR; in TCRdb, only in-frame clones are kept and a portion is missing. Among 330,000 or so clones listed, approximately 15% were seen once. Material for sequencing was central memory CD4+ T cells from blood. The source of these receptors is a man aged 25-40 years in good health.

The gene calls are TRBV19 and TRBJ2-5; D gene unclear. CDR3 length: 12 residues. V lost 4 bases, J lost 5 bases, and 8 bases lay in between. Germline-derived CDR1 and CDR2 are LNHDA and SQIVND (reference sequence). In DNA form, the CDR3 reads TGTGCCAGTAGTAAGAGTCGGGAGACCCAGTACTTC. This sequence encodes CASSKSRETQYF.

J is TRBJ2-5 and V is TRBV7-2; 8 nucleotides match TRBD2. The germline V gene has CDR1 SGHTA and CDR2 FQGNSA. CDR3 length: 16 amino acids. Trimming cost V 1 base and J 3 bases; bases outside gene matches: 7. CDR3 DNA: TGTGCCAGCAGCTTAGTTCTCGGGAGGGGGAAAGAGACCCAGTACTTC. This translates into CASSLVLGRGKETQYF.

The chain carries TRBV10-3 and TRBJ2-7; 8 bases map to TRBD2. V trimming: 5 bases; J trimming: 2 bases; junction bases outside the gene matches: 2. CDR3 size: 13 residues. Germline V CDR1 and CDR2: ENHRY, SYGVKD. CDR3 region: CAISNSGAYEQYF. The CDR3 coding sequence is TGTGCCATCAGTAATAGCGGGGCCTACGAGCAGTACTTC.

The chain uses TRBV4-1 and TRBJ2-1; 12 nucleotides line up with TRBD2. Unmatched junction bases numbered 8, after V lost 4 bases and J lost 7 bases. CDR3 length equals 16 residues. Per the germline V gene, CDR1 is MGHRA and CDR2 is YSYEKL. Here the CDR3 reads CASSRGLAGPRNEQFF. The DNA for the CDR3 is TGCGCCAGCAGCCGAGGACTAGCGGGACCCCGGAATGAGCAGTTCTTC.

This clone occurred a few times. This rearrangement joins TRBV27 to TRBJ2-3, with D possibly matching TRBD2 (5 bases). The V end was cut by 2 bases, the J end by 0 bases, with 6 bases between. Germline lookup yields CDR1 MNHEY and CDR2 SMNVEV (reference sequence). CDR3 length: 14 residues. The CDR3 nucleotides are TGTGCCAGCAGTTTAGAGGGTAGCACAGATACGCAGTATTTT. Protein sequence: CASSLEGSTDTQYF.